This T cell receptor (beta chain) was captured in a study of regulatory T cells in long-lasting Graves disease (dated by TCRdb to about 2021). In terms of the full investigation: Persistent Graves' disease meant more than 5 years of antithyroid drug treatment with TSH receptor autoantibodies that stayed positive. Peripheral blood TCR sequencing and RNA sequencing compared persistent Graves' disease patients with newly diagnosed Graves' disease patients. The study was registered as a clinical trial and conducted in China. A total of roughly 35 samples underwent TCR sequencing: some 13 from persistent and approximately 20 from newly diagnosed Graves' disease patients. On average, persistent Graves' disease patients in the clinical cohort had been on antithyroid drugs for about 10 years.

Receptor amplification or capture employed multiplex PCR. Sequenced on an Illumina HiSeq 4000. To build TCR beta libraries, CDR3 regions were amplified by Arm-PCR using iRepertoire HTBI primers. PCR products were gel purified before sequencing. As for the original processing: Gene usage analysis of CDR3 amino acid clonotypes relied on the roughly 60 TRBV and 13 to 15 TRBJ segments identified across samples. Filtered high-quality paired reads were merged into contigs using COPE and FqMerger. Contigs were aligned with BLAST to IMGT TRBV, TRBD and TRBJ reference genes, and CDR3 was defined per IMGT. Clonotypes above 0.1% frequency were classified as highly expanded clones. Shannon entropy was used to measure repertoire diversity, and the Gini coefficient was used to measure V-J evenness. A clonotype was considered public if more than one individual shared it. In-frame beta chains were kept once TCRdb had trimmed the public reads at Q25 with fastp and called clones with MiXCR. Identical CDR3 protein sequences are pooled into one entry, listed with their most common genes and DNA. It is TCRdb's table, rather than the study itself, that gives the V and J calls and clone size. This sample lists 350,000 to 500,000 distinct CDR3 sequences; about 21% were detected once. The biggest ten clones account for approximately 14% of the sample.

The time point label on this specimen signifies: persistent/refractory GD, antithyroid drugs over 5 years with positive TRAb. For both TCR sequencing and RNA sequencing, RNA was extracted from PBMCs using TRIzol. The diagnosis of Graves' disease followed American Thyroid Association guidelines. Recruitment of patients was carried out at an endocrinology department in Xi'an, China. Each patient gave 7.5 to 10 milliliters of peripheral blood, collected in an EDTA anticoagulant tube. PBMCs were isolated by Ficoll Paque Plus density gradient separation without further T cell sorting. RNA quality was checked with an Agilent 2100 Bioanalyzer and agarose gel, and concentration with a NanoDrop 2000. Paper-wide results and their limitations: TRBV28, TRBJ1-2 and TRBJ2-5 were preferentially used in persistent disease, while TRBV20-1 and TRBJ2-1 were favored in newly diagnosed disease. The small sample size was acknowledged by the authors as a limitation that may reduce accuracy. Compared with newly diagnosed patients, persistent Graves' disease patients had lower TCR Shannon entropy and fewer highly expanded clones, which suggests clonal expansion. Peripheral blood alone was examined, since thyroid tissue, which constituted the primary lesion, could not be accessed. Sequencing and analysis were limited to the TCR beta chain. Patients with persistent disease shared more public clonotypes (around 2,700) than newly diagnosed patients did (around 930).

This clonotype has at least ten counts. This clone's antigen is unknown. Base qualities are not at hand, and no much larger clone is one base apart. Per the germline V gene (reference sequence), LGHDT is the CDR1 and YNNKEL is the CDR2. Including the terminal cysteine and phenylalanine, the CDR3 comprises 13 residues. The read is trimmed to its CDR3 DNA, 39 bases read in frame from base 1. V sheds 5 bases and J sheds 7 bases, leaving 14 bases between their ends. The receptor was derived from a female donor with Graves disease. The sequence joins TRBV3-1 to TRBJ1-1; TRBD1 is possibly the D segment (6 matching bases). The sequencing here drew on peripheral blood mononuclear cells (PBMCs), taken when the disease was refractory, from a patient treated with antithyroid drugs. The CDR3 reads as follows: CASSYGQRVEAFF. The DNA sequence reads TGTGCCAGCAGCTACGGACAGCGAGTTGAAGCTTTCTTT.